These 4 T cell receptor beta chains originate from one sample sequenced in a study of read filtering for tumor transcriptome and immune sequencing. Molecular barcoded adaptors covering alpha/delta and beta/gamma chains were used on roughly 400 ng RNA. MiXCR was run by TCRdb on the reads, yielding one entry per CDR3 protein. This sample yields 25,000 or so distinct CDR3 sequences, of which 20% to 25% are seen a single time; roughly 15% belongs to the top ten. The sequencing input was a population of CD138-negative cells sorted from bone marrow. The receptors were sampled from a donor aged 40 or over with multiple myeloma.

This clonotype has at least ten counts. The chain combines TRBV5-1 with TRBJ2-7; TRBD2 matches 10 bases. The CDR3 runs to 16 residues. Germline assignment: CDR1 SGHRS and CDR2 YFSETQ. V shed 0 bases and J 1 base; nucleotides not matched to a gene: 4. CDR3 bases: TGCGCCAGCAGCTTGGGGCTAGCGGGAGAGTCCTACGAGCAGTACTTC. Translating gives CASSLGLAGESYEQYF.

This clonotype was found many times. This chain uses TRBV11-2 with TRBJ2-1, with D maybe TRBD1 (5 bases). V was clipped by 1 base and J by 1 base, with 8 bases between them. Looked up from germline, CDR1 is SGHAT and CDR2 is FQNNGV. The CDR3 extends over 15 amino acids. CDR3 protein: CASSLVQGSYNEQFF. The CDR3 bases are TGTGCCAGCAGCTTAGTCCAGGGTTCCTACAATGAGCAGTTCTTC.

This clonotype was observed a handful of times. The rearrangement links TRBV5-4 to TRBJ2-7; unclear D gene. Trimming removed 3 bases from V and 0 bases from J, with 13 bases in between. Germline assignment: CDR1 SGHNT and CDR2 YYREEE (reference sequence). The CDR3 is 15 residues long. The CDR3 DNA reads TGTGCCAGCAGCTCGTCCAGGATAAGCTCCTACGAGCAGTACTTC. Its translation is CASSSSRISSYEQYF. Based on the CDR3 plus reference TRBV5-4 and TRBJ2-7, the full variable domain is ETGVTQSPTHLIKTRGQQVTLRCSSQSGHNTVSWYQQALGQGPQFIFQYYREEENGRGNFPPRFSGLQFPNYSSELNVNALELDDSALYLCASSSSRISSYEQYFGPGTRLTVT.

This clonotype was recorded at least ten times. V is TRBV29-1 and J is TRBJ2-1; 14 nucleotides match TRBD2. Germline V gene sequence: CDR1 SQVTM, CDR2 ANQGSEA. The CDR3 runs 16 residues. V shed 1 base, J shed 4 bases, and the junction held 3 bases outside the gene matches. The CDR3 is CSVEVGTSGSYNEQFF. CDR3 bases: TGCAGCGTTGAAGTGGGGACTAGCGGGAGTTACAATGAGCAGTTCTTC.